These 31 T cell receptor beta chains were all obtained from the same sample, sequenced in a study of PD-L1 blockade in urothelial cancer. Profiled with immunoSEQ multiplex PCR; TCRdb holds only in-frame clones, not every one. Of roughly 56,000 clones in the sample, over 75% were seen once. The sequences come from PBMCs, collected around atezolizumab (anti-PD-L1) treatment. The receptors here all came from a man between 65 and 79 years old with urothelial cancer.

The chain is built from TRBV5-1 and TRBJ2-6; 10 bases are a match to TRBD1. Germline CDR1 is SGHRS and CDR2 is YFSETQ. The V gene end was trimmed by 3 bases and the J gene end by 2 bases; junction bases not matched to a gene: 5. The length of the CDR3 is 17 residues. The CDR3 region is CASSWTGQGTGANVLTF. The CDR3 DNA sequence: TGCGCCAGCAGCTGGACGGGACAGGGGACTGGGGCCAACGTCCTGACTTTC.

This clone was counted between two and nine times. The rearrangement uses TRBV19 and TRBJ1-1, with D possibly TRBD1 on 5 matching bases. Trimming removed 4 bases from V and 3 bases from J, with 18 bases in between. CDR1 is LNHDA, CDR2 SQIVND, per germline (reference sequence). This CDR3 is 16 amino acids long. The CDR3 sequence: CASSTPPGGMHTEAFF. The CDR3 DNA sequence: TGTGCCAGTAGTACCCCCCCGGGGGGGATGCACACTGAAGCTTTCTTT.

The chain carries TRBV2 and TRBJ2-7; TRBD1 matches at 11 bases. Trimming removed 4 bases from V and 0 bases from J; junction bases left unmatched: 2. The germline V gene has CDR1 SNHLY and CDR2 FYNNEI. This CDR3 spans 15 amino acids. CDR3 sequence: CASSGDRGFSYEQYF. The CDR3 DNA reads TGTGCCAGCAGTGGGGACAGGGGGTTCTCCTACGAGCAGTACTTC.

The chain is built from TRBV2 and TRBJ2-1; a weak D match, TRBD2 (5 bases). The CDR3 length is 13 residues. CDR1 and CDR2 from the germline V gene are SNHLY and FYNNEI. V was trimmed by 6 bases and J by 2 bases, leaving 8 bases between them. The CDR3 DNA reads as TGTGCCAGCAGGCAGCGGACCTACAATGAGCAGTTCTTC. Its translation is CASRQRTYNEQFF.

The chain uses TRBV9 and TRBJ1-1, with 11 bases that match TRBD1. This CDR3 has 15 amino acids. V was clipped by 4 bases and J by 6 bases; unmatched bases: 8. The germline V gene encodes CDR1 SGDLS and CDR2 YYNGEE. The CDR3 sequence is CASSLGQGAVSEAFF. The CDR3 nucleotides read TGTGCCAGCAGCCTTGGACAGGGGGCGGTTTCTGAAGCTTTCTTT.

The chain couples TRBV16 to TRBJ1-5, with D maybe TRBD1 (6 bases). Germline CDR1 and CDR2: KGHSY and FQNENV. V was clipped by 5 bases and J by 4 bases, with 15 bases between them. The length of the CDR3 is 15 residues. In DNA, the CDR3 is TGTGCCAGCAGCGGGGTGGGACACTTTAATCAGCCCCAGCATTTT. This sequence encodes CASSGVGHFNQPQHF.

The chain joins TRBV27 to TRBJ2-1, with 9 positions matching TRBD2. This CDR3 has 15 residues. J was trimmed by 2 bases and V by 6 bases; bases with no gene match: 5. CDR1 MNHEY and CDR2 SMNVEV come from the germline V gene (reference sequence). CDR3 sequence: CASRPSGRPYNEQFF. The CDR3 DNA reads as TGTGCCAGCAGACCGAGCGGGAGGCCCTACAATGAGCAGTTCTTC.

V and J are TRBV30 and TRBJ1-2; D may be TRBD1 (6 bases). CDR3 length equals 11 residues. Germline loops: CDR1 GTSNPN, CDR2 SVGIG (reference sequence). Trimming removed 5 bases from V and 5 bases from J, with 9 bases in between. The CDR3 reads CAWAGVYGYTF. CDR3 DNA: TGTGCCTGGGCAGGGGTTTATGGCTACACCTTC.

The gene calls are TRBV5-1 and TRBJ2-1, with D perhaps TRBD2 (6 bases). The CDR3 runs 14 residues. Trimming stripped 4 bases from V and 0 bases from J, with 8 bases between. In germline, CDR1 is SGHRS, CDR2 YFSETQ. CDR3 sequence: CASSGLISYNEQFF. The CDR3 DNA reads TGCGCCAGCAGCGGACTAATCTCCTACAATGAGCAGTTCTTC. Filled out from reference TRBV5-1 and TRBJ2-1, the complete variable domain reads KAGVTQTPRYLIKTRGQQVTLSCSPISGHRSVSWYQQTPGQGLQFLFEYFSETQRNKGNFPGRFSGRQFSNSRSEMNVSTLELGDSALYLCASSGLISYNEQFFGPGTRLTVL.

This clone is a singleton in its sample. The chain recombines TRBV9 with TRBJ1-1, with D perhaps TRBD1 (6 bases). This CDR3 is built from 14 residues. The germline V gene encodes CDR1 SGDLS and CDR2 YYNGEE. The ends were cut back, 6 bases at V and 4 bases at J, with 16 bases in the middle. The CDR3: CASNIQGASTEAFF. DNA for the CDR3: TGTGCCAGCAACATACAGGGTGCCTCCACTGAAGCTTTCTTT.

The chain joins TRBV5-1 to TRBJ1-1; D is ambiguous. This CDR3 spans 14 amino acids. In germline, CDR1 is SGHRS, CDR2 YFSETQ. Deletions cut 4 bases from V and 4 bases from J, with 14 bases between. The CDR3 DNA is TGCGCCAGCAGCCCGTTGGGGAGTACCACTGAAGCTTTCTTT. It is translated as CASSPLGSTTEAFF.

V gene TRBV21-1 combines with J gene TRBJ2-5; the D segment call TRBD2 is taken from the table without a DNA check. TRBV21-1 is termed a pseudogene. The CDR3 extends over 18 amino acids. CDR3 DNA: TGTGCCAGCAGCAAAGTACGGACTAGCGTCATAGGGGGAGAGACCCAGTACTTC. Its protein is CASSKVRTSVIGGETQYF.

This clone has more than one count but fewer than ten. J is TRBJ2-3 and V is TRBV11-2; a weak D match, TRBD1 (6 bases). The V end was cut by 7 bases, the J end by 1 base, with 18 bases between. This CDR3 has 16 residues. From germline, CDR1 is SGHAT and CDR2 FQNNGV. The CDR3 here is CASTPRGSGGTDTQYF. The CDR3, as DNA: TGTGCCAGCACCCCAAGGGGGTCAGGGGGCACAGATACGCAGTATTTT.

This clone was counted ten times or more. The junction differs from germline at one of its ends, possibly a read error. The chain recombines TRBV15 with TRBJ2-3, with 8 nucleotides matching TRBD2. Germline CDR1 LNHNV, CDR2 YYDKDF (reference sequence). The CDR3 runs to 15 residues. CDR3 region: CATSGERGSTDTQYF. The CDR3 DNA reads TGTGCCACCAGCGGAGAGCGGGGGAGCACAGATACGCAGTATTTT.

This chain connects TRBV30 to TRBJ1-5, with TRBD1 matching 9 bases. This CDR3 spans 17 amino acids. Losses at the gene ends were 2 bases for V and 2 bases for J; bases not matched to a gene: 10. From germline, CDR1 is GTSNPN and CDR2 SVGIG (reference sequence). The CDR3 protein is CAWSLGTGTKRNQPQHF. Written as DNA, the CDR3 is TGTGCCTGGAGTTTGGGGACAGGGACGAAGCGCAATCAGCCCCAGCATTTT.

The chain has TRBV27 and TRBJ2-7; D is uncertain. Germline V gene sequence: CDR1 MNHEY, CDR2 SMNVEV (reference sequence). Trimming left V 7 bases short and J 11 bases short, with 21 bases between. The CDR3 extends over 13 amino acids. The CDR3 region is CASTPTPPGREYF. The CDR3 coding sequence is TGTGCCAGCACCCCCACCCCTCCGGGTCGGGAGTACTTC.

The chain combines TRBV5-1 with TRBJ1-1, with D uncertain. Between the trimmed V and J ends, which lost 7 bases and 2 bases, there was a span of 15 bases. Germline lookup yields CDR1 SGHRS and CDR2 YFSETQ. The CDR3 runs to 14 residues. CDR3 region: CASAPEYLNTEAFF. CDR3 in DNA: TGCGCCAGCGCTCCTGAATACCTAAACACTGAAGCTTTCTTT. Filled out from reference TRBV5-1 and TRBJ1-1, the complete variable domain reads KAGVTQTPRYLIKTRGQQVTLSCSPISGHRSVSWYQQTPGQGLQFLFEYFSETQRNKGNFPGRFSGRQFSNSRSEMNVSTLELGDSALYLCASAPEYLNTEAFFGQGTRLTVV.

The rearrangement joins TRBV19 to TRBJ1-5; D remains ambiguous. V was clipped by 2 bases and J by 5 bases, with 7 bases between them. Germline V gives CDR1 LNHDA, CDR2 SQIVND (reference sequence). The CDR3 sequence is 13 residues long. CDR3 bases: TGTGCCAGTAGTATAACGAGGGATCAGCCCCAGCATTTT. Amino acid sequence: CASSITRDQPQHF.

The CDR3 DNA reads as TGTGCCAGCAGCTACAGGGGAGTGAATGAAAAACTGTTTTTT. Protein product: CASSYRGVNEKLFF. This chain joins TRBV5-4 and TRBJ1-4; TRBD1 matches at 7 bases. The CDR3 sequence is 14 residues long. Unmatched junction bases numbered 4, after V lost 3 bases and J lost 5 bases. Germline loops: CDR1 SGHNT, CDR2 YYREEE (reference sequence).

This chain links TRBV29-1 with TRBJ2-3, with 8 bases identical to TRBD2. The CDR3 runs 16 residues. Germline CDR1 reads SQVTM; CDR2 reads ANQGSEA. The J segment lost 1 base and the V segment lost 3 bases, leaving 9 bases of the junction unmatched. The DNA for the CDR3 is TGCAGCGTTGATGGCCTAGCGGGCCTTCGCACAGATACGCAGTATTTT. Protein product: CSVDGLAGLRTDTQYF.

The rearrangement uses TRBV27 and TRBJ1-2, with 7 bases lining up with TRBD1. The CDR3 runs 11 residues. The junction had 1 base not matched to a gene; V was cut back by 9 bases and J by 3 bases. Germline assignment: CDR1 MNHEY and CDR2 SMNVEV (reference sequence). The CDR3 loop is CASGQDYGYTF. CDR3 coding DNA: TGTGCCAGTGGACAGGACTATGGCTACACCTTC.

The CDR3 bases are TGTGCCACCAGCAGAGCTGGACAGTTCTACAATGAGCAGTTCTTC. Protein sequence: CATSRAGQFYNEQFF. J is TRBJ2-1 and V is TRBV15, with a possible D match to TRBD1 (6 bases). The CDR3 has 15 residues. The V gene lost 1 base and the J gene lost 3 bases, with 10 bases spanning the gap. The germline gives CDR1 LNHNV, CDR2 YYDKDF (reference sequence). Supplemented by reference TRBV15 and TRBJ2-1, the full variable domain reads DAMVIQNPRYQVTQFGKPVTLSCSQTLNHNVMYWYQQKSSQAPKLLFHYYDKDFNNEADTPDNFQSRRPNTSFCFLDIRSPGLGDTAMYLCATSRAGQFYNEQFFGPGTRLTVL.

This chain joins TRBV28 and TRBJ2-7, with D possibly TRBD1 on 6 matching bases. The length of the CDR3 is 16 residues. The V and J ends lost 2 bases and 4 bases respectively, with 18 bases between them. Germline-derived CDR1 and CDR2 are MDHEN and SYDVKM. The CDR3 spells CASSLVSAGAPYEQYF. In DNA form, the CDR3 reads TGTGCCAGCAGTTTAGTTTCGGCAGGGGCCCCATACGAGCAGTACTTC.

This clone turned up a few times. The chain is built from TRBV5-5 and TRBJ2-1, with TRBD1 matching over 8 bases. The V gene end was trimmed by 0 bases and the J gene end by 6 bases; junction bases not matched to a gene: 5. Germline V gene data show CDR1 as SGHKS and CDR2 as YYEKEE (reference sequence). The CDR3 totals 15 residues. The DNA of the CDR3 is TGTGCCAGCAGCTTGGAACAGGGGGTCTTCAATGAGCAGTTCTTC. Its protein is CASSLEQGVFNEQFF.

The CDR3 here is CATSRSRTSSSTDTQYF. CDR3 in DNA: TGTGCCACCAGCAGATCTAGGACTAGTTCTAGCACAGATACGCAGTATTTT. The rearrangement links TRBV15 to TRBJ2-3; the match to TRBD2 covers 7 bases. The CDR3 length is 17 residues. Germline V gene lookup returns CDR1 LNHNV and CDR2 YYDKDF (reference sequence). The V and J ends lost 2 bases and 0 bases, in that order; junction bases with no gene match: 8.

V gene TRBV27 combines with J gene TRBJ1-1; TRBD1 might be the D (5 bases). Deletions cut 3 bases from V and 5 bases from J, with 13 bases between. CDR3 size: 14 residues. CDR1 and CDR2 (germline): MNHEY, SMNVEV (reference sequence). The CDR3 region has the DNA TGTGCCAGCAGTTTCGGGGGAATCACGACTGAAGCTTTCTTT. Encoded protein: CASSFGGITTEAFF.

The chain links TRBV19 to TRBJ1-5; D is ambiguous. The CDR3 totals 15 residues. CDR1 is LNHDA and CDR2 is SQIVND in the germline V gene (reference sequence). The V end was cut by 3 bases, the J end by 4 bases, with 13 bases between. In DNA, the CDR3 is TGTGCCAGTAGTATTCGTGAGCCAACTAATCAGCCCCAGCATTTT. Encoded protein: CASSIREPTNQPQHF. Full variable domain (missing parts from reference TRBV19 and TRBJ1-5): DGGITQSPKYLFRKEGQNVTLSCEQNLNHDAMYWYRQDPGQGLRLIYYSQIVNDFQKGDIAEGYSVSREKKESFPLTVTSAQKNPTAFYLCASSIREPTNQPQHFGDGTRLSIL.

This clone was seen a handful of times. V is TRBV6-1 and J is TRBJ1-2; D is ambiguous. The germline V gene encodes CDR1 MNHNS and CDR2 SASEGT. This CDR3 region has 13 residues. The germline V and J ends were trimmed by 9 bases and 3 bases, with 14 bases remaining between them. The CDR3 here is CASRELGDYGYTF. CDR3 sequence (DNA): TGTGCCAGTAGGGAGTTAGGAGACTATGGCTACACCTTC.

This clone has a single count. The gene calls are TRBV30 and TRBJ1-5, with 8 positions matching TRBD1. The trim removed 7 bases at V and 2 bases at J, leaving 1 base unmatched. In germline, CDR1 is GTSNPN, CDR2 SVGIG (reference sequence). This CDR3 has 12 residues. The CDR3 nucleotides read TGTGCCTTGGACAGGGGCAATCAGCCCCAGCATTTT. It translates to CALDRGNQPQHF.

The chain carries TRBV5-1 and TRBJ1-1, with D possibly TRBD1 on 6 matching bases. CDR1 SGHRS and CDR2 YFSETQ come from the germline V gene. The CDR3 covers 17 residues. Trimming removed 2 bases at V and 7 bases at J, with 24 bases between. CDR3 sequence (DNA): TGCGCCAGCAGCTTACGAATGACAATAGGGGGTACTAGTGAAGCTTTCTTT. This translates into CASSLRMTIGGTSEAFF. Variable domain in full (rest from reference TRBV5-1 and TRBJ1-1): KAGVTQTPRYLIKTRGQQVTLSCSPISGHRSVSWYQQTPGQGLQFLFEYFSETQRNKGNFPGRFSGRQFSNSRSEMNVSTLELGDSALYLCASSLRMTIGGTSEAFFGQGTRLTVV.

V is TRBV19 and J is TRBJ2-5; 12 bases line up with TRBD2. This CDR3 is 17 amino acids long. V gave up 5 bases and J gave up 2 bases; unmatched junction bases: 9. The germline gives CDR1 LNHDA, CDR2 SQIVND (reference sequence). CDR3 nucleotide sequence: TGTGCCAGTAGTCGGACTAGCGGGAAAGGACGGCAAGAGACCCAGTACTTC. It specifies CASSRTSGKGRQETQYF.